Detailed here is one TCR beta chain. The germline V gene encodes CDR1 LNHDA and CDR2 SQIVND (reference sequence). The CDR3 has 14 residues. Trimming shortened V by 1 base and J by 2 bases, and 8 bases separated the two germline ends. Synthetic analogs of TCR templates were spiked into every PCR. The assay was immunoSEQ multiplex PCR, and TCRdb's table has in-frame clones only and misses some. The sample includes some 35,000 clones, 82% of them seen just once. The sample is drawn from a study of PD-L1 blockade in urothelial cancer. Study-level information: From 0 to 3 prior chemotherapy regimens had been given to the patients. Analysis of blood occurred 3 weeks (second dose) and 6 weeks after treatment start. T cell content in blood samples showed a median of about 140,000.

This TCR was sampled from a man aged 60-69 years with urothelial cancer. The chain has TRBV19 and TRBJ1-1, with no clear D. The sample in question was PBMCs, obtained around atezolizumab (anti-PD-L1) treatment. The CDR3 is CASSIAEDNTEAFF. The DNA for the CDR3 is TGTGCCAGTAGTATAGCAGAGGATAACACTGAAGCTTTCTTT.